This passage covers 4 T cell receptor beta chains from one sample sequenced in a study of blood T cell repertoires in COVID-19 (TCRdb year 2020). The library was obtained by the immunoSEQ multiplex PCR assay. The table was pulled from immuneACCESS by TCRdb, which kept in-frame rearrangements only. Such tables lose some clones; where checked, under half of the loss comes from unresolved V genes, and the rest has no known cause. This sample has about 250,000 clones in its table, and 85% of those were observed once. Roughly 4.6% of the sample rests with the top ten. The sample consisted of peripheral blood. The receptor source for this set is a man aged 50-59 years with COVID-19, enrolled during active disease.

J is TRBJ2-7 and V is TRBV6-5; 7 bases are a match to TRBD2. Trimming at V came to 2 bases and at J to 2 bases, leaving 6 bases not matched to a gene. Germline V lookup: CDR1 MNHEY, CDR2 SVGAGI. This CDR3 region has 15 residues. CDR3 sequence reads: CASSYPTSAAYEQYF. The CDR3 coding sequence is TGTGCCAGCAGTTACCCCACTAGCGCCGCCTACGAGCAGTACTTC.

This chain connects TRBV6-6 to TRBJ1-5; 7 nucleotides match TRBD1. There are 15 residues in the CDR3. Trimming at V came to 6 bases and at J to 1 base, leaving 6 bases not matched to a gene. The V gene's germline CDR1 is MNHNY and CDR2 SVGAGI (reference sequence). The CDR3 sequence: CASSYRQGSNQPQHF. The DNA for the CDR3 is TGTGCCAGCAGCTATCGACAGGGAAGCAATCAGCCCCAGCATTTT.

A single count supports this clone. The gene calls are TRBV28 and TRBJ2-1; 7 bases match TRBD1. V dropped 3 bases and J dropped 2; count of bases not matched to a gene: 16. Germline V lookup: CDR1 MDHEN, CDR2 SYDVKM. The CDR3 totals 19 residues. CDR3 amino acids: CASSFNGVLTGLPYNEQFF. The DNA of the CDR3 is TGTGCCAGCAGTTTTAATGGGGTCCTGACAGGGCTCCCCTACAATGAGCAGTTCTTC.

V is TRBV3-1 (or the pseudogene TRBV3-2) and J is TRBJ2-7; D not certain. Germline V gene data show CDR1 as LGHDT and CDR2 as YNNKEL (reference sequence). Trimming removed 3 bases at V and 2 bases at J, with 5 bases between. The CDR3 loop spans 12 amino acids. The CDR3 DNA sequence: TGTGCCAGCAGCCAGACAACCTACGAGCAGTACTTC. Amino acids: CASSQTTYEQYF.